The clone carrying this T cell receptor beta chain was counted at least ten times. This entry belongs to a study of regulatory T cells in long-lasting Graves disease. Through Arm-PCR of CDR3 regions and iRepertoire HTBI primers, TCR beta libraries were built. A single record per CDR3 protein comes from TCRdb applying MiXCR to the multiplex PCR reads. The sample holds around 320,000 distinct CDR3 sequences, over 15% seen once. The CDR3 sequence is 16 residues long. Germline CDR1 MNHEY, CDR2 SMNVEV (reference sequence). V lost 5 bases, J lost 0 bases, and 9 bases stayed unmatched. Time point reported: newly diagnosed GD, antithyroid drugs for less than 3 months. PBMC RNA served as the TCR library source. This same sample was also part of a study on T cells in Graves' hyperthyroidism and ophthalmopathy.

The sequence came from a man in his forties with Graves disease. The chain links TRBV27 to TRBJ1-2; 7 bases are shared with TRBD1. The sample consisted of peripheral blood mononuclear cells (PBMCs), taken at new diagnosis, from a patient treated with antithyroid drugs. In nucleotides, the CDR3 is TGTGCCAGCAGTGCCCTTAGGGACAGACCTAACTATGGCTACACCTTC. Its translation is CASSALRDRPNYGYTF.